A single sample is the source of the 14 T cell receptor beta chains below, sequenced in a study of control samples from healthy donors and cancer patients. Repertoires were generated with immunoSEQ multiplex PCR, while TCRdb's copy carries only in-frame clones and drops some. Found here are hundreds of thousands of clones, 75% to 95% of them singletons; the top ten hold 5% to 7%. Specimen: PBMCs. The source of these receptors is a man aged 40-55 years with head and neck cancer.

The chain joins TRBV19 to TRBJ2-7, with D perhaps matching TRBD1 (6 bases). The V gene lost 0 bases and the J gene lost 5 bases, with 14 bases spanning the gap. The CDR3 extends over 15 amino acids. Germline CDR1 reads LNHDA; CDR2 reads SQIVND (reference sequence). The CDR3 is CASSIDLGARNEQYF. As DNA, the CDR3 is TGTGCCAGTAGTATAGATCTGGGGGCCAGGAACGAGCAGTACTTC.

The chain is built from TRBV7-6 and TRBJ1-4; D uncertain. The CDR3 consists of 15 residues. Trimming stripped 4 bases from V and 3 bases from J, with 12 bases between. Germline CDR1 and CDR2: SGHVS and FNYEAQ. The CDR3 nucleotides are TGTGCCAGCAGCTCCGGCCGGATGGCTAATGAAAAACTGTTTTTT. It translates to CASSSGRMANEKLFF.

The chain is built from TRBV5-6 and TRBJ1-1, with TRBD1 as a possible D gene (5 bases). The germline V and J ends were trimmed by 0 bases and 0 bases, with 18 bases remaining between them. Germline V lookup: CDR1 SGHDT, CDR2 YYEEEE. There are 18 residues in the CDR3. CDR3 nucleotides: TGTGCCAGCAGCTTGGCCTACGGGGCTCGGAATTTGAACACTGAAGCTTTCTTT. Protein: CASSLAYGARNLNTEAFF.

This clone has just a few counts. This CDR3 reads CATPKGTGGYEQYF. The CDR3 DNA follows: TGCGCCACCCCCAAGGGGACAGGGGGATACGAGCAGTACTTC. The V gene is TRBV23-1, the J gene TRBJ2-7, with 11 bases lining up with TRBD1. TRBV23-1 is an ORF, with its function uncertain. Trimming at V came to 10 bases and at J to 4 bases, leaving 9 bases not matched to a gene. This CDR3 spans 14 amino acids.

The chain uses TRBV7-2 and TRBJ2-7, with D uncertain. The CDR3 has 11 residues. CDR1 and CDR2 (germline): SGHTA, FQGNSA. V was clipped by 1 base and J by 6 bases, with 4 bases between them. CDR3 nucleotide sequence: TGTGCCAGCAGCTTAGTAAGCGAGCAGTACTTC. Protein product: CASSLVSEQYF.

This chain's CDR3 is CASSQSSTGGIEKLFF. The CDR3 DNA sequence: TGTGCCAGCAGCCAATCCTCGACAGGGGGCATTGAAAAACTGTTTTTT. This chain uses TRBV3-1 (or the pseudogene TRBV3-2) with TRBJ1-4; 10 bases agree with TRBD1. The junction had 7 bases not matched to a gene; V was cut back by 2 bases and J by 7 bases. The CDR3 contains 16 residues. Looked up from germline, CDR1 is LGHDT and CDR2 is YNNKEL (reference sequence).

The V gene is TRBV9, the J gene TRBJ1-2, with TRBD1 matching 7 bases. The CDR3 length is 15 residues. Germline loops: CDR1 SGDLS, CDR2 YYNGEE. The V gene end was trimmed by 5 bases and the J gene end by 3 bases; junction bases not matched to a gene: 10. The CDR3 reads CASREREGADYGYTF. The CDR3 DNA follows: TGTGCCAGCAGGGAACGTGAGGGGGCCGACTATGGCTACACCTTC.

This sequence joins TRBV7-2 and TRBJ2-7, with 9 bases lining up with TRBD1. Germline V gene lookup returns CDR1 SGHTA and CDR2 FQGNSA. V dropped 3 bases and J dropped 2; count of bases not matched to a gene: 8. The CDR3 loop spans 16 amino acids. The CDR3, as DNA: TGTGCCAGCAGCTTGACCTCCGGGACAGGGACCTACGAGCAGTACTTC. Its translation is CASSLTSGTGTYEQYF. Full variable domain (remainder filled in from reference TRBV7-2 and TRBJ2-7): GAGVSQSPSNKVTEKGKDVELRCDPISGHTALYWYRQSLGQGLEFLIYFQGNSAPDKSGLPSDRFSAERTGGSVSTLTIQRTQQEDSAVYLCASSLTSGTGTYEQYFGPGTRLTVT.

The chain employs TRBV6-1 and TRBJ1-2; D gene unclear. V lost 0 bases, J lost 8 bases, and 13 bases lay in between. The CDR3 is 14 amino acids. CDR1 is MNHNS and CDR2 is SASEGT in the germline V gene. CDR3 DNA: TGTGCCAGCAGTGAAGCGGGCACGACGTGGGGCTACACCTTC. It translates to CASSEAGTTWGYTF.

The chain uses TRBV15 and TRBJ1-4; TRBD1 matches 10 bases. Germline V gene data show CDR1 as LNHNV and CDR2 as YYDKDF (reference sequence). The CDR3 consists of 14 residues. Trimming removed 4 bases from V and 12 bases from J; junction bases left unmatched: 8. CDR3 sequence (DNA): TGTGCCACCAGCAACCGGGACAGGGGACTAGAACTGTTTTTT. This codes for CATSNRDRGLELFF.

CDR3 DNA: TGCGCCAGCAGCTTGGGCAGGGACAGGGAAACCGGGGAGCTGTTTTTT. Its translation is CASSLGRDRETGELFF. This chain joins TRBV5-1 and TRBJ2-2, with 9 bases aligning to TRBD1. Germline V gene data show CDR1 as SGHRS and CDR2 as YFSETQ. The CDR3 consists of 16 residues. V dropped 0 bases and J dropped 5; count of bases not matched to a gene: 5.

The chain links TRBV28 to TRBJ1-2, with unresolved D. With 3 bases removed from V and 7 bases from J, the gap between germline ends came to 9 bases. Germline V CDR1 and CDR2: MDHEN, SYDVKM. The CDR3 is 12 residues long. The CDR3 here is CASSFKGSGYTF. CDR3 DNA sequence: TGTGCCAGCAGTTTCAAGGGTTCTGGCTACACCTTC.

The sample holds one count of this clone. V usage is TRBV24-1 and J usage is TRBJ2-4, with D tentatively TRBD1 (6 bases). Trimming stripped 2 bases from V and 8 bases from J, with 12 bases between. This CDR3 contains 14 residues. Germline CDR1 is KGHDR and CDR2 is SFDVKD. The CDR3 is CATSDSTAGDIQYF. DNA of the CDR3: TGTGCCACCAGTGATTCTACAGCAGGGGACATTCAGTACTTC.

A remark on this clone: This sample also contains other DNA sequences that code for the same CDR3. The chain recombines TRBV28 with TRBJ1-5; D call uncertain. Germline CDR1 is MDHEN and CDR2 is SYDVKM. This CDR3 has 12 amino acids. Trimming pared 3 bases from V and 4 bases from J, leaving 4 bases between. The CDR3 DNA is TGTGCCAGCAGTTTGGGGAATCAGCCCCAGCATTTT. Its protein is CASSLGNQPQHF. Together with reference TRBV28 and TRBJ1-5, the CDR3 gives the full variable domain: DVKVTQSSRYLVKRTGEKVFLECVQDMDHENMFWYRQDPGLGLRLIYFSYDVKMKEKGDIPEGYSVSREKKERFSLILESASTNQTSMYLCASSLGNQPQHFGDGTRLSIL.